The rows below give T cell receptor beta chains drawn from one sample of a study of cytomegalovirus exposure and HLA in healthy donors. Here immunoSEQ multiplex PCR was the method, and the copy in TCRdb shows in-frame clones only, minus some. The data contain roughly 120,000 clones, about 76% of them singletons. Material: PBMCs. These receptors all stem from a man in his 60s in good health and CMV-seropositive. The CDR3 runs from the conserved cysteine through the conserved F or W. The order of the fields is V gene, CDR3 length, D gene, J gene, clone size, CDR3 DNA, CDR3 protein. A D gene is named only where the DNA matches it firmly. The listing skips clone size in some rows; elsewhere it reads once, few, many or a size class.

TRBV14	18	-	TRBJ1-1	-	TGTGCCAGCAGCAAGGGGCGTACAAATTCTCGTTTAGTGGATGAAGCTTTCTTT	CASSKGRTNSRLVDEAFF
TRBV15	13	-	TRBJ1-1	-	TGTGCCACCAGCTTGACTGAGAACACTGAAGCTTTCTTT	CATSLTENTEAFF
TRBV5-1	14	-	TRBJ2-5	-	TGCGCCAGCAGCTTGGGGACAGTTCAAGAGACCCAGTACTTC	CASSLGTVQETQYF
TRBV7-3	16	TRBD2	TRBJ2-1	-	TGTGCCAGCAGCCTAGGGGCTAGCGGGGAGAGAGATGAGCAGTTCTTC	CASSLGASGERDEQFF
TRBV6-5	15	TRBD1	TRBJ2-1	few	TGTGCCAGCAGAGGACAGGTAAACTCCTACAATGAGCAGTTCTTC	CASRGQVNSYNEQFF
TRBV6-5	16	-	TRBJ1-6	once	TGTGCCAGCAGTTACGGGGGGAACTCCTATAATTCACCCCTCCACTTT	CASSYGGNSYNSPLHF
TRBV12-5	15	TRBD2	TRBJ2-5	-	TGTGCTAGTGGCTCCCGCGGGGGGGCGGCTGAGACCCAGTACTTC	CASGSRGGAAETQYF
TRBV5-4	12	-	TRBJ2-7	once	TGTGCCAGCAGCAACAGCCCCTACGAGCAGTACTTC	CASSNSPYEQYF
TRBV5-3	17	TRBD1	TRBJ1-2	few	TGTGCCAGAAGCCGGAGGACAGGGTCGCCCAGGTGGGATGGCTACACCTTC	CARSRRTGSPRWDGYTF
TRBV15	16	TRBD1	TRBJ2-5	few	TGTGCCACCAGCAGAAACCGAGGGGACAGCCAAGAGACCCAGTACTTC	CATSRNRGDSQETQYF
TRBV6-6	14	TRBD1	TRBJ1-3	-	TGTGCCAGCACGGGACAGGGTAATAGAAACACCATATATTTT	CASTGQGNRNTIYF
TRBV19	15	-	TRBJ1-5	-	TGTGCCAGTAGTATTGATGGAGGGGTGAATCAGCCCCAGCATTTT	CASSIDGGVNQPQHF
TRBV19	14	TRBD1	TRBJ1-5	-	TGTGCCAGTAGTACGACAGGGCCTAATCAGCCCCAGCATTTT	CASSTTGPNQPQHF